These 28 T cell receptor beta chains originate from one sample sequenced in a study of radiotherapy plus CTLA-4 blockade in lung cancer. Repertoires were generated with immunoSEQ multiplex PCR, while TCRdb's copy carries only in-frame clones and drops some. The sample contains roughly 39,000 clones, about three quarters of which appear only once. Sequenced here: peripheral blood, sampled from a patient treated with radiotherapy plus ipilimumab. Receptor source: a human donor with non-small cell lung cancer who had stable disease on radiotherapy plus ipilimumab.

This chain uses TRBV6-6 with TRBJ1-5; no reliable D call. Looked up from germline, CDR1 is MNHNY and CDR2 is SVGAGI (reference sequence). V shed 2 bases and J shed 0 bases, with 5 bases lying between them. The CDR3 contains 14 residues. In DNA, the CDR3 is TGTGCCAGCAGTTACACAGATAGCAATCAGCCCCAGCATTTT. Protein: CASSYTDSNQPQHF.

This clone was seen a handful of times. The V call is TRBV7-9, the J call TRBJ2-7; D tentatively reads TRBD1 or TRBD2 (6 bases each). The CDR3 is 14 residues long. From germline, CDR1 is SEHNR and CDR2 FQNEAQ (reference sequence). The V gene lost 4 bases and the J gene lost 4 bases, with 14 bases spanning the gap. The chain's CDR3 is CASSSDRGRYEQYV. DNA for the CDR3: TGTGCCAGCAGCTCGGATCGGGGGCGTTACGAGCAGTACGTC.

The chain carries TRBV10-1 and TRBJ2-1; TRBD1 might be the D (6 bases). Germline V lookup: CDR1 WNHNN, CDR2 SYGVQD (reference sequence). CDR3 length equals 14 residues. Trimming took off 4 bases at V and 10 bases at J, with 17 bases between the two ends. The CDR3 loop reads CASSATGAGEEQFF. In nucleotides, the CDR3 is TGCGCCAGCAGTGCGACAGGAGCAGGGGAAGAGCAGTTCTTC.

The genes are TRBV9 and TRBJ1-1; no clear D gene. Germline V CDR1 and CDR2: SGDLS, YYNGEE. V was pared by 4 bases and J by 0 bases, with 13 bases between. The CDR3 consists of 15 residues. Written as DNA, the CDR3 is TGTGCCAGCAGCCCTCCCCAGCTCATGAACACTGAAGCTTTCTTT. Its protein product is CASSPPQLMNTEAFF.

The V gene is TRBV2, the J gene TRBJ2-1; possible D gene TRBD1, 5 bases. The CDR3 covers 11 residues. Germline V gene lookup returns CDR1 SNHLY and CDR2 FYNNEI. Trimming took 8 bases from V and 9 from J, leaving 11 bases between them. CDR3 region: CASVREVEQFF. The CDR3 DNA reads TGTGCCAGCGTCAGGGAAGTTGAGCAGTTCTTC. Drawing the rest from reference TRBV2 and TRBJ2-1, the complete variable domain is EPEVTQTPSHQVTQMGQEVILRCVPISNHLYFYWYRQILGQKVEFLVSFYNNEISEKSEIFDDQFSVERPDGSNFTLKIRSTKLEDSAMYFCASVREVEQFFGPGTRLTVL.

This clone was seen a single time. The chain uses TRBV2 and TRBJ2-2; no reliable D call. The CDR3 is 12 amino acids. Germline CDR1 and CDR2: SNHLY and FYNNEI. V was clipped by 11 bases and J by 6 bases, with 13 bases between them. The CDR3 DNA is TGTGCCGGTCGAGGCAGCCCCGGGGAGCTGTTTTTT. Protein sequence: CAGRGSPGELFF. Supplemented by reference TRBV2 and TRBJ2-2, the full variable domain reads EPEVTQTPSHQVTQMGQEVILRCVPISNHLYFYWYRQILGQKVEFLVSFYNNEISEKSEIFDDQFSVERPDGSNFTLKIRSTKLEDSAMYFCAGRGSPGELFFGEGSRLTVL.

The chain has TRBV13 and TRBJ1-4; no clear D. Germline CDR1 PRHDT, CDR2 FYEKMQ (reference sequence). Trimming left V 5 bases short and J 5 bases short, with 15 bases between. This CDR3 comprises 15 residues. CDR3 in DNA: TGTGCCAGCAGCGCTTCAAGGGCTTTAAATGAAAAACTGTTTTTT. Encoded protein: CASSASRALNEKLFF.

The CDR3 region is CASSVAGGELFF. The CDR3 DNA sequence: TGTGCCAGCAGCGTAGCGGGCGGGGAGCTGTTTTTT. J is TRBJ2-2 and V is TRBV9; D remains ambiguous. The germline CDR1 and CDR2 sequences are SGDLS and YYNGEE. Trimming left V 0 bases short and J 7 bases short, with 4 bases between. This CDR3 spans 12 amino acids.

This clone was observed a few times. The chain combines TRBV6-5 with TRBJ1-1, with 7 bases that match TRBD1. The CDR3 contains 14 residues. J gave up 7 bases and V 7 bases, and 12 bases lay outside the gene matches. Germline CDR1 MNHEY, CDR2 SVGAGI. CDR3: CASTSQGRTFEAFF. CDR3 in DNA: TGTGCCAGCACCTCACAGGGGAGGACCTTTGAAGCTTTCTTT.

This clone was detected a few times. The rearrangement joins TRBV7-2 to TRBJ1-1; 9 bases are shared with TRBD1. V shed 5 bases and J 5 bases; nucleotides not matched to a gene: 9. Germline CDR1 and CDR2: SGHTA and FQGNSA. The CDR3 extends over 15 amino acids. The CDR3 is CASSLGTGWKTEAFF. CDR3 bases: TGTGCCAGCAGCCTAGGGACAGGGTGGAAAACTGAAGCTTTCTTT. Full variable domain (outside the CDR3, taken from reference TRBV7-2 and TRBJ1-1): GAGVSQSPSNKVTEKGKDVELRCDPISGHTALYWYRQSLGQGLEFLIYFQGNSAPDKSGLPSDRFSAERTGGSVSTLTIQRTQQEDSAVYLCASSLGTGWKTEAFFGQGTRLTVV.

The chain links TRBV14 to TRBJ2-2; 8 positions match TRBD1. The CDR3 contains 15 residues. Looked up from germline, CDR1 is SGHDN and CDR2 is FVKESK. J gave up 4 bases and V 2 bases, and 3 bases lay outside the gene matches. CDR3 bases: TGTGCCAGCAGCCAAACAGGGGGTATCACCGGGGAGCTGTTTTTT. This encodes CASSQTGGITGELFF.

This chain joins TRBV29-1 and TRBJ2-5; weak D call: TRBD2 (6 bases). This CDR3 is built from 12 residues. Trimming shortened V by 5 bases and J by 1 base, and 8 bases separated the two germline ends. Germline V gives CDR1 SQVTM, CDR2 ANQGSEA. The CDR3 DNA is TGCAGCGTTCACGGGGGCCAAGAGACCCAGTACTTC. Translating gives CSVHGGQETQYF.

The chain joins TRBV19 to TRBJ2-5; D not certain. Trimming left V 6 bases short and J 4 bases short, with 15 bases between. This CDR3 contains 14 residues. CDR1 is LNHDA, CDR2 SQIVND, per germline (reference sequence). In DNA form, the CDR3 reads TGTGCCAGTAGCCTCAGCCCAGCGTTAGAGACCCAGTACTTC. This gives the protein CASSLSPALETQYF. Together with reference TRBV19 and TRBJ2-5, the CDR3 gives the full variable domain: DGGITQSPKYLFRKEGQNVTLSCEQNLNHDAMYWYRQDPGQGLRLIYYSQIVNDFQKGDIAEGYSVSREKKESFPLTVTSAQKNPTAFYLCASSLSPALETQYFGPGTRLLVL.

This clone appeared a few times. J is TRBJ1-5 and V is TRBV5-4; TRBD1 might be the D (6 bases). The ends were cut back, 2 bases at V and 2 bases at J, with 20 bases in the middle. The CDR3 has 18 residues. In germline, CDR1 is SGHNT, CDR2 YYREEE (reference sequence). CDR3 in amino acids: CASSFRPTRTVRNQPQHF. The CDR3 region has the DNA TGTGCCAGCAGCTTCCGGCCTACAAGGACAGTCCGCAATCAGCCCCAGCATTTT.

V usage is TRBV2 and J usage is TRBJ1-5; D is ambiguous. This CDR3 has 13 residues. Trimming removed 7 bases from V and 4 bases from J, with 11 bases in between. Germline V gene sequence: CDR1 SNHLY, CDR2 FYNNEI. CDR3 nucleotide sequence: TGTGCCAGCATTAGGGAAGTTAATCAGCCCCAGCATTTT. Its translation: CASIREVNQPQHF.

The gene calls are TRBV7-6 and TRBJ2-2, with TRBD2 matching over 7 bases. Germline CDR1 and CDR2: SGHVS and FNYEAQ. V lost 5 bases, J lost 5 bases, and 8 bases stayed unmatched. This CDR3 has 15 residues. The CDR3 DNA follows: TGTGCCAGCAGCAATTCGGGGGGACGGACCGGGGAGCTGTTTTTT. This translates into CASSNSGGRTGELFF.

This chain connects TRBV10-2 to TRBJ2-5, with TRBD2 identical over 7 bases. The V segment lost 2 bases and the J segment 3 bases; nucleotides outside the gene matches: 9. CDR1 and CDR2 (germline): WSHSY, SAAADI. CDR3 size: 16 residues. The CDR3 protein is CASSELAGAQKETQYF. DNA of the CDR3: TGCGCCAGCAGTGAGCTCGCGGGAGCGCAAAAAGAGACCCAGTACTTC.

The chain has TRBV7-2 and TRBJ2-7, with a weak D call TRBD2 (6 bases). The CDR3 consists of 15 residues. The V and J ends lost 4 bases and 2 bases respectively, with 15 bases between them. Germline V gene lookup returns CDR1 SGHTA and CDR2 FQGNSA. CDR3 nucleotide sequence: TGTGCCAGCAGCTCCAGGCCGGGACTTACCTACGAGCAGTACTTC. Its translation is CASSSRPGLTYEQYF.

The chain links TRBV7-1 to TRBJ1-2; no firm D call. TRBV7-1 is an open reading frame whose function is uncertain. This CDR3 has 15 residues. The germline V and J ends were trimmed by 4 bases and 1 base, with 13 bases remaining between them. The CDR3 protein is CASSLLVEGNYGYTF. In DNA, the CDR3 is TGTGCCAGCAGCTTATTAGTGGAGGGTAACTATGGCTACACCTTC.

V and J are TRBV6-1 and TRBJ2-7; D is possibly TRBD1 (5 bases). V was trimmed by 1 base and J by 6 bases, leaving 7 bases between them. This CDR3 spans 12 amino acids. Germline CDR1 and CDR2: MNHNS and SASEGT. The CDR3 protein is CASSEEGREQYV. The CDR3 nucleotides read TGTGCCAGCAGTGAAGAGGGGCGCGAGCAGTACGTC.

The chain carries TRBV6-6 and TRBJ2-7; no clear D gene. The V end was cut by 5 bases, the J end by 7 bases, with 21 bases between. The CDR3 has 15 amino acids. The germline V gene encodes CDR1 MNHNY and CDR2 SVGAGI (reference sequence). CDR3 in amino acids: CASSISPLAHGEQYF. In nucleotides, the CDR3 is TGTGCCAGCAGTATATCCCCATTGGCCCATGGGGAGCAGTACTTC.

This clone has a handful of counts. The rearrangement uses TRBV27 and TRBJ1-2, with TRBD1 matching 8 bases. Germline V lookup: CDR1 MNHEY, CDR2 SMNVEV (reference sequence). V was pared by 5 bases and J by 5 bases, with 7 bases of the junction left unmatched. This CDR3 contains 14 residues. The CDR3: CASSPTGQAYGYTF. The CDR3 DNA reads TGTGCCAGCAGTCCCACGGGACAGGCTTATGGCTACACCTTC.

The chain carries TRBV6-5 and TRBJ1-1, with D hard to call. The CDR3 has 14 amino acids. In germline, CDR1 is MNHEY, CDR2 SVGAGI. Trimming shortened V by 8 bases and J by 1 base, and 14 bases separated the two germline ends. CDR3 region: CASRPFLANTEAFF. CDR3 DNA: TGTGCCAGCCGGCCCTTTCTCGCGAACACTGAAGCTTTCTTT.

The chain is built from TRBV10-3 and TRBJ1-6; a weak D match, TRBD1 (6 bases). Germline V CDR1 and CDR2: ENHRY, SYGVKD. This CDR3 contains 13 residues. The V end was cut by 8 bases, the J end by 5 bases, with 10 bases between. The CDR3 protein is CAIGQKNNSPLHF. CDR3 DNA sequence: TGTGCCATCGGACAGAAAAATAATTCACCCCTCCACTTT.

The V and J genes are TRBV5-4 and TRBJ1-4; 7 bases align to TRBD1. CDR1 SGHNT and CDR2 YYREEE come from the germline V gene (reference sequence). The CDR3 spans 16 residues. Unmatched junction bases numbered 6, after V lost 0 bases and J lost 4 bases. CDR3 DNA sequence: TGTGCCAGCAGCTTGGCCTCCAGGGGGGGTAATGAAAAACTGTTTTTT. This encodes CASSLASRGGNEKLFF.

The chain combines TRBV2 with TRBJ2-1, with 9 bases lining up with TRBD2. In germline, CDR1 is SNHLY, CDR2 FYNNEI. The CDR3 covers 14 residues. V shed 11 bases, J shed 7 bases, and the junction held 12 bases outside the gene matches. The CDR3 DNA is TGTGCCGGCGCTGCGGGGGGGAAGACTAATGAGCAGTTCTTC. Its protein is CAGAAGGKTNEQFF.

The chain combines TRBV2 with TRBJ2-1; D perhaps matches TRBD1 (6 bases). The germline CDR1 and CDR2 sequences are SNHLY and FYNNEI. V shed 2 bases and J shed 4 bases, with 15 bases lying between them. CDR3 size: 16 residues. The CDR3 loop is CASSEFSTGQYNEQFF. As DNA, the CDR3 is TGTGCCAGCAGTGAATTTAGTACAGGGCAGTACAATGAGCAGTTCTTC.

J is TRBJ1-2 and V is TRBV27, with TRBD1 matching 7 bases. Losses at the gene ends were 5 bases for V and 4 bases for J; bases not matched to a gene: 19. CDR1 is MNHEY, CDR2 SMNVEV, per germline (reference sequence). The CDR3 is 18 residues long. In nucleotides, the CDR3 is TGTGCCAGCAGTCCCGCAGGGGGGGTGGGGACCGGATTCTATGGCTACACCTTC. This translates into CASSPAGGVGTGFYGYTF.